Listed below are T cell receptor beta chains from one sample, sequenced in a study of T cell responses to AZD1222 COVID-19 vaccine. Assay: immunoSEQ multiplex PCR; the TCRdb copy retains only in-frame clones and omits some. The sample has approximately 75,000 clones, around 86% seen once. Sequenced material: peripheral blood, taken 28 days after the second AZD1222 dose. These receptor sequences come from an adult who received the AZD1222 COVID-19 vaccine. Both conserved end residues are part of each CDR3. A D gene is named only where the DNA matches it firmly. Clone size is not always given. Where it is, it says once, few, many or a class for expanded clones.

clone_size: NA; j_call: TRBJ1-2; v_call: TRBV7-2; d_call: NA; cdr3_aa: CASSKGRHLSYGYTF; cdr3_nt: TGTGCCAGCAGCAAGGGACGGCACCTATCATATGGCTACACCTTC
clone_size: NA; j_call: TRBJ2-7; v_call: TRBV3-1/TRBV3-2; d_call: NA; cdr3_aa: CASSQTTRVDEQYF; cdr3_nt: TGTGCCAGCAGCCAAACGACTAGAGTCGACGAGCAGTACTTC
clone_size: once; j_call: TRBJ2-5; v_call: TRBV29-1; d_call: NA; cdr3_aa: CSASSALQETQYF; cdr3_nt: TGCAGCGCATCTAGCGCCCTCCAAGAGACCCAGTACTTC
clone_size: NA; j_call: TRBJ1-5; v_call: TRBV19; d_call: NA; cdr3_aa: CASSMGGTNQPQHF; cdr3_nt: TGTGCCAGTAGTATGGGAGGTACTAATCAGCCCCAGCATTTT
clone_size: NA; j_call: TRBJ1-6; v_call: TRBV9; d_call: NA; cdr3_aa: CASSAGDGNYNSPLHF; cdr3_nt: TGTGCCAGCAGCGCGGGGGACGGGAATTATAATTCACCCCTCCACTTT
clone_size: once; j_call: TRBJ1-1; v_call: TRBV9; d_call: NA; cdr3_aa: CASSAGVSNTEAFF; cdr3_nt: TGTGCCAGCAGCGCAGGGGTTTCGAACACTGAAGCTTTCTTT
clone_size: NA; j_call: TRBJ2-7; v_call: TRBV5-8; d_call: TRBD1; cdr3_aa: CASSLTGILYEQYF; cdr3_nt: TGTGCCAGCAGCCTGACAGGGATTCTCTACGAGCAGTACTTC
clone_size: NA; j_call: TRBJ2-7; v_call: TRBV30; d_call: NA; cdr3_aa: CAWSVPASYEQYF; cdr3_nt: TGTGCCTGGAGTGTACCTGCTAGCTACGAGCAGTACTTC
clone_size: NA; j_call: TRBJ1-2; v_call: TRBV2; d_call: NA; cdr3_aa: CASEQFIGATNYGYTF; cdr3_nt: TGTGCCAGCGAACAGTTTATTGGGGCAACTAACTATGGCTACACCTTC
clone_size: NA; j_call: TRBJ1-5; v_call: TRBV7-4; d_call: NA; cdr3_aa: CASSLSAGQPQHF; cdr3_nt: TGTGCCAGCAGCTTATCTGCAGGGCAGCCCCAGCATTTT
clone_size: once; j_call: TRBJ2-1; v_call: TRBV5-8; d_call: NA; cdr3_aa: CASSLQVGGYNEQFF; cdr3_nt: TGTGCCAGCAGCCTACAGGTGGGGGGCTACAATGAGCAGTTCTTC
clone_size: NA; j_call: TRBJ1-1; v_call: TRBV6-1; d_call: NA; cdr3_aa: CASSERGIGQAFF; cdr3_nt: TGTGCCAGCAGTGAACGGGGAATCGGTCAAGCTTTCTTT
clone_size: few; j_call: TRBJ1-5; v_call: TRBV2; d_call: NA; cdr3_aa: CARIRGSNQPQHF; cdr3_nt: TGTGCCAGAATTAGGGGAAGCAATCAGCCCCAGCATTTT
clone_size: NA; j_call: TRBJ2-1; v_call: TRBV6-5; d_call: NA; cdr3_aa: CATKERYNEQFF; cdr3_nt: TGTGCGACCAAGGAGCGTTACAATGAGCAGTTCTTC
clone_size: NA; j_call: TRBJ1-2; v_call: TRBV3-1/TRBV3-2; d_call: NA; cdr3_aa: CASSQISGPDGYTF; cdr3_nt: TGTGCCAGCAGCCAAATCTCGGGACCCGATGGCTACACCTTC
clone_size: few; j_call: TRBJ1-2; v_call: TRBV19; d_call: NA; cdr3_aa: CASSILGFDYGYTF; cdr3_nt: TGTGCCAGTAGTATATTGGGGTTTGACTATGGCTACACCTTC
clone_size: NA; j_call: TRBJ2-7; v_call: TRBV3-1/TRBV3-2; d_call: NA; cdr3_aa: CASSPTGLSYEQYF; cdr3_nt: TGTGCCAGCAGCCCCACAGGGCTCTCCTACGAGCAGTACTTC
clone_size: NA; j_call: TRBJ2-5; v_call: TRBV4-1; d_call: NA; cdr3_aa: CASSGGYQETQYF; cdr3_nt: TGCGCCAGCAGCGGCGGGTACCAAGAGACCCAGTACTTC
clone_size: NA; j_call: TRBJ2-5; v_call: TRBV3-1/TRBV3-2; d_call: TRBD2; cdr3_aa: CASSQVLAGGQGAETQYF; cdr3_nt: TGTGCCAGCAGCCAAGTATTAGCGGGGGGGCAAGGCGCAGAGACCCAGTACTTC
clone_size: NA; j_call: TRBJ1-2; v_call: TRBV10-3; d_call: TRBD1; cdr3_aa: CAARQGDYGYTF; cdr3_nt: TGTGCCGCCCGACAGGGTGACTATGGCTACACCTTC
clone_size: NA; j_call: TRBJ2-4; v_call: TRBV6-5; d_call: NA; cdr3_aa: CASKPGGVGNIQYF; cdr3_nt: TGTGCCAGCAAACCCGGAGGTGTGGGGAACATTCAGTACTTC
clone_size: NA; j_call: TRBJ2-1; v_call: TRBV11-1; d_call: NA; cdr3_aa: CASSPRASGYEQFF; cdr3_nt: TGTGCCAGCAGCCCCCGGGCTTCAGGATATGAGCAGTTCTTC
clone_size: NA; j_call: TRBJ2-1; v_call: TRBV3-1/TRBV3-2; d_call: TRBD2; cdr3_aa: CASSQGEGNNEQFF; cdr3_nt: TGTGCCAGCAGCCAAGGGGAGGGGAACAATGAGCAGTTCTTC